The rows below give T cell receptor beta chains drawn from one sample of a study of T cells in Graves' hyperthyroidism and ophthalmopathy. TCRdb re-analysed the multiplex PCR reads in MiXCR, keeping a single row per CDR3 protein. The sample holds roughly 420,000 distinct CDR3 sequences, approximately 14% seen once. Source material: blood. The receptor set was obtained from a woman aged 18-29 years with Graves' hyperthyroidism. Each CDR3 is given with its conserved first and last residue. The D gene is left open where the match is weak. Rows may omit the clone size; those that give it use once, few, many or a size class.

cdr3_nt cdr3_aa j_call d_call clone_size v_call
TGCGCCAGCAGCTTGGAGGCAGGACCGGGGGAGACCCAGTTCTTC CASSLEAGPGETQFF TRBJ2-1 - few TRBV5-1
TGTGCCAGCAGCTTACTCACTAGCTTAAGCACAGATACGCAGTATTTT CASSLLTSLSTDTQYF TRBJ2-3 - many TRBV11-2
TGTGCCAGCAGTCCTAGGACTAGCGGGGTGAGATCGCAGTATTTT CASSPRTSGVRSQYF TRBJ2-3 TRBD2 many TRBV12-3/TRBV12-4
TGCAGTGCTAGCAAACAGGGGACTCAGCCCCAGCATTTT CSASKQGTQPQHF TRBJ1-5 TRBD1 many TRBV20-1
TGCAGTGCTAGACCCCCGACAGGGTCCTACGAGCAGTACTTC CSARPPTGSYEQYF TRBJ2-7 TRBD1 many TRBV20-1
TGCAGTGCTAGACCAGGAGAGCCTAATGAAAAACTGTTTTTT CSARPGEPNEKLFF TRBJ1-4 - few TRBV20-1
TGTGCTAGCAGCCGAGGGACTAGCGGCACAGATACGCAGTATTTT CASSRGTSGTDTQYF TRBJ2-3 TRBD2 many TRBV7-7
TGTGCCAGCAGCTTTGATGATCCAGGCCTCACAGATACGCAGTATTTT CASSFDDPGLTDTQYF TRBJ2-3 - many TRBV11-1
TGCAGTGCTAGGCTAAGGGAACCGAACACTGAAGCTTTCTTT CSARLREPNTEAFF TRBJ1-1 - many TRBV20-1
TGCGCCAGCAGTACTCGGACTAGGAACGGCGAGCAGTACTTC CASSTRTRNGEQYF TRBJ2-7 TRBD2 many TRBV10-1
TGTGCCAGCAGTTATACGGTCGGGCGGGGAGTCATGAACACTGAAGCTTTCTTT CASSYTVGRGVMNTEAFF TRBJ1-1 - few TRBV6-2/TRBV6-3
TGTGCCAGCAGTTACAATCGACGGGTAGGCGGGAGTAGGACCGGGGAGCTGTTTTTT CASSYNRRVGGSRTGELFF TRBJ2-2 TRBD2 many TRBV6-6
TGTGCCAGCAGCTTGGACGTCTACAATTCACCCCTCCACTTT CASSLDVYNSPLHF TRBJ1-6 - many TRBV11-1
TGTGCCAGCAGTTCGCAAGGACTAAAAATAGCCTACGAGCAGTACTTC CASSSQGLKIAYEQYF TRBJ2-7 - many TRBV28
TGCAGTGCTAGGGCGTTTGGGGAAAAACTGTTTTTT CSARAFGEKLFF TRBJ1-4 - many TRBV20-1
TGTGCCAGCAGTTTACCGAATGGGTATGAGCAGTTCTTC CASSLPNGYEQFF TRBJ2-1 - many TRBV27
TGTGCCAGCAGCCCATGGGACAGGCGAGTGAACACTGAAGCTTTCTTT CASSPWDRRVNTEAFF TRBJ1-1 TRBD1 many TRBV3-1
TGCGCCAGCAGCGACGGACAGGGGGCAGTTCAGCCCCAGCATTTT CASSDGQGAVQPQHF TRBJ1-5 TRBD1 - TRBV5-1
TGTGCCAGCACCCAGGGCCCCACCACAGATACGCAGTATTTT CASTQGPTTDTQYF TRBJ2-3 - many TRBV13
TGCGCCAGCAGCCAAGAATGGTCCGGGAAAGGCTACACCTTC CASSQEWSGKGYTF TRBJ1-2 - - TRBV4-1
TGCGCCAGCAGCCTACGGGGACAGCTGAACACTGAAGCTTTCTTT CASSLRGQLNTEAFF TRBJ1-1 TRBD1 once TRBV5-1
TGTGCCAGCAGCTTAGCGGGAGGGCCCTCCCGTGAGCAGTTCTTC CASSLAGGPSREQFF TRBJ2-1 TRBD2 few TRBV7-9
TGTGCCAGCAGCGTGGACAGCCATCTCACTGAAGCTTTCTTT CASSVDSHLTEAFF TRBJ1-1 - many TRBV9
TGTGCCAGCAGCCAAGAGGCATGGGTCCCCTACAATGAGCAGTTCTTC CASSQEAWVPYNEQFF TRBJ2-1 - few TRBV3-1
TGCAGTGCTAGGACAGGGTACAATCAGCCCCAGCATTTT CSARTGYNQPQHF TRBJ1-5 TRBD1 many TRBV20-1
TGTGCCAGCAGGCCTATAGCGGGGGGCACAGATACGCAGTATTTT CASRPIAGGTDTQYF TRBJ2-3 TRBD2 many TRBV2
TGCGCCAGCAGCTTGCCCGGGACTGTCTATGGCTACACCTTC CASSLPGTVYGYTF TRBJ1-2 - many TRBV4-1
TGTGCCAGCAGTGAGATTGGTGGGGGTGCTGGGGCCAACGTCCTGACTTTC CASSEIGGGAGANVLTF TRBJ2-6 - - TRBV2
TGTGCCAGCAGCTTCCGACTAGCGGGAGCTTACAATGAGCAGTTCTTC CASSFRLAGAYNEQFF TRBJ2-1 TRBD2 many TRBV7-2
TGCGCCAGCAGCTTAGCGGGACTAGCGGGACTAGATGAGCAGTTCTTC CASSLAGLAGLDEQFF TRBJ2-1 TRBD2 many TRBV5-1
TGTGCCAGCAGTCCTACGGAAATCCCAACTAGCGGGGGCACAGATACGCAGTATTTT CASSPTEIPTSGGTDTQYF TRBJ2-3 TRBD2 many TRBV2
TGTGCCAGCTCGTTTGGACTTGGACCGAAGAACACCGGGGAGCTGTTTTTT CASSFGLGPKNTGELFF TRBJ2-2 - few TRBV7-3
TGTGCCAGCAGCCCCCGGGACTACGACGAGCAGTACTTC CASSPRDYDEQYF TRBJ2-7 TRBD2 many TRBV28
TGTGCCAGCAGTTCCCGACAGGGTATGAATTCACCCCTCCACTTT CASSSRQGMNSPLHF TRBJ1-6 TRBD1 many TRBV27
TGTGCCAGCAGTGACCGGGACAGAGAAAATTCACCCCTCCACTTT CASSDRDRENSPLHF TRBJ1-6 TRBD1 many TRBV28
TGTGCCAGCTCACCAGGGGACACGAAGTACGAGCAGTACTTC CASSPGDTKYEQYF TRBJ2-7 - many TRBV18
TGCAGCGTTGAAGAGAGGGCTGGACTCTCCTACGAGCAGTACTTC CSVEERAGLSYEQYF TRBJ2-7 - - TRBV29-1
TGTGCCAGCAGCCAAGGGTTTGTCAGGAGCAATCAGCCCCAGCATTTT CASSQGFVRSNQPQHF TRBJ1-5 - many TRBV3-1
TGTGCCAGCAGCCCAGGGAGTAGCGGGCCCTACGAGCAGTACTTC CASSPGSSGPYEQYF TRBJ2-7 TRBD2 many TRBV5-6
TGTGCCTGTGGTTTCGTGACTGGGGCCAACGTCCTGACTTTC CACGFVTGANVLTF TRBJ2-6 - - TRBV30
TGCGCCAGCAGCAGTCTTAGCACAGATACGCAGTATTTT CASSSLSTDTQYF TRBJ2-3 - many TRBV5-1
TGTGCCAGCAGCCTACGCGCGAATTCGGGACAGCCTAATGAAAAACTGTTTTTT CASSLRANSGQPNEKLFF TRBJ1-4 TRBD1 many TRBV27
TGCGCCAGCAGCCTCGGACAGGGTCGCACTGAAGCTTTCTTT CASSLGQGRTEAFF TRBJ1-1 TRBD1 many TRBV5-1
TGTGCCAGCAGCCCTTCGTCCGGGGAGCTGTTTTTT CASSPSSGELFF TRBJ2-2 - - TRBV5-4